This TCR beta chain emerged from a study of Ad26.COV2.S vaccination and SARS-CoV-2 variants. A remark on this clone: Its antigen is unknown.

The sample's treatment: roughly 19 received Ad26.COV2.S at low or high dose, single or two shots; roughly five received placebo; per-sample allocation not given. Day 63 after the first vaccine or placebo injection was the time point for sampling. Boston supplied an adult donor aged 18-55 years. Sequencing was performed with immunoSEQ multiplex PCR; in TCRdb, only in-frame clones are kept and a portion is missing. Of hundreds of thousands of clones in the sample, around 89% were seen once. The CDR3 consists of 14 residues. From germline, CDR1 is SQVTM and CDR2 ANQGSEA. The germline V and J ends were trimmed by 4 bases and 4 bases, with 14 bases remaining between them. Findings of the study overall: Total responses of T cells may have been underestimated by the analyses of TCR breadth and depth.

This TCR was sampled from a person aged 18-65 years who received the Ad26.COV2.S COVID-19 vaccine or a placebo. J is TRBJ2-1 and V is TRBV29-1; the D gene is possibly TRBD2 (6 bases). This material consisted of peripheral blood, taken in a trial of Ad26.COV2.S vaccine versus placebo. In DNA, the CDR3 is TGCAGCGTTGGTACCGGGAGAGGTTACAATGAGCAGTTCTTC. It codes for CSVGTGRGYNEQFF.